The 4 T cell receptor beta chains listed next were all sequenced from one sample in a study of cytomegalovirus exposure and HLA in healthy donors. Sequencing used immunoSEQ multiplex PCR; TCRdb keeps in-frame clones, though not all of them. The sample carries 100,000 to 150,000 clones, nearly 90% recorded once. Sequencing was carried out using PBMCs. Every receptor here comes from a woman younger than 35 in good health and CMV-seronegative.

The CDR3 DNA reads TGTGCCAGCAGTTCGGGGACTAGCTACGAGCAGTACTTC. It is translated as CASSSGTSYEQYF. This chain joins TRBV27 and TRBJ2-7, with 8 bases matching TRBD2. The CDR3 spans 13 residues. CDR1 and CDR2 (germline): MNHEY, SMNVEV (reference sequence). Trimming removed 4 bases from V and 3 bases from J; junction bases left unmatched: 2.

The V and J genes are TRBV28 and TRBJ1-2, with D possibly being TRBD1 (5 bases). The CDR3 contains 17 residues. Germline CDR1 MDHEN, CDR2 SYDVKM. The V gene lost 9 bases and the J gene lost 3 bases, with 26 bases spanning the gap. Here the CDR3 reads CARKGRGRAPSDYGYTF. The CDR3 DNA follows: TGTGCCAGGAAGGGAAGGGGCCGGGCGCCCTCCGACTATGGCTACACCTTC.

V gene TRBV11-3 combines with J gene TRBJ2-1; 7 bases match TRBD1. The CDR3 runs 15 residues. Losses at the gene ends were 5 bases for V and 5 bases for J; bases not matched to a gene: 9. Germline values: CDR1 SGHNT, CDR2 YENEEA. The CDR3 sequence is CASSQQGLSHNEQFF. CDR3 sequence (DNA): TGTGCCAGCAGCCAACAGGGGTTGTCCCACAATGAGCAGTTCTTC.

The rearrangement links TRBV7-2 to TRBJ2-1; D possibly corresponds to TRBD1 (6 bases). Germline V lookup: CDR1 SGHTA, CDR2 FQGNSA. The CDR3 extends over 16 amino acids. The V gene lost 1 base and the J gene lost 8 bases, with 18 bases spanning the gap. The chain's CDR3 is CASSLGSQGWIDEQFF. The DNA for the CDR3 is TGTGCCAGCAGCTTAGGTTCCCAGGGGTGGATCGATGAGCAGTTCTTC.